These 9 T cell receptor beta chains share one sample of origin, sequenced in a study of human T cells and chemical hapten exposure. RNA extraction used unfractionated whole blood as the source of total RNA. TCRdb re-called the 5' RACE reads through MiXCR, storing one row per CDR3 protein. The sample lists some 78,000 distinct CDR3 sequences, about 8% occurring once. Receptors originate from a male donor in good health.

With respect to this clonotype: This may be a read error: a much more frequent sequence differs by one nucleotide. This chain links TRBV29-1 with TRBJ2-2; D gene unclear. The CDR3 runs 11 residues. The V end lost 7 bases, the J end lost 5 bases, and 8 bases lay between the germline ends. The germline gives CDR1 SQVTM, CDR2 ANQGSEA. CDR3 DNA sequence: TGCAGCGGTCTGTGGACCGGGGAGCTGTTTTTT. Translating it yields CSGLWTGELFF.

The genes are TRBV7-2 and TRBJ2-3; 10 nucleotides agree with TRBD2. CDR3 length: 17 amino acids. With V trimmed by 0 bases and J by 6 bases, 9 bases remained unmatched. The germline gives CDR1 SGHTA, CDR2 FQGNSA. CDR3 sequence reads: CASSLAHSAGGGDTQYF. DNA for the CDR3: TGTGCCAGCAGCTTAGCCCACTCAGCGGGAGGGGGGGATACGCAGTATTTT.

This clonotype was seen at least ten times. The chain couples TRBV20-1 to TRBJ2-3; 9 bases fit TRBD2. J was trimmed by 2 bases and V by 4 bases; bases with no gene match: 4. CDR1 DFQATT and CDR2 SNEGSKA come from the germline V gene (reference sequence). The CDR3 contains 14 residues. CDR3 coding DNA: TGCAGTGCTACCCTAGCGGGATACACAGATACGCAGTATTTT. Its translation is CSATLAGYTDTQYF.

This clonotype appeared a few times. This chain connects TRBV7-9 to TRBJ1-6, with TRBD1 matching over 8 bases. V lost 3 bases to trimming and J lost 7 bases; unmatched junction nucleotides: 5. Germline lookup yields CDR1 SEHNR and CDR2 FQNEAQ (reference sequence). This CDR3 region has 15 residues. The CDR3 spells CASSFGQGGNSPLHF. The DNA for the CDR3 is TGTGCCAGCAGCTTCGGACAGGGAGGAAATTCACCCCTCCACTTT. The complete variable domain, with remaining parts taken from reference TRBV7-9 and TRBJ1-6, reads DTGVSQNPRHKITKRGQNVTFRCDPISEHNRLYWYRQTLGQGPEFLTYFQNEAQLEKSRLLSDRFSAERPKGSFSTLEIQRTEQGDSAMYLCASSFGQGGNSPLHFGNGTRLTVT.

This clonotype occurred a few times. This chain joins TRBV5-1 and TRBJ1-2; tentative D call: TRBD1 (5 bases). Per germline, CDR1 SGHRS and CDR2 YFSETQ. V lost 2 bases to trimming and J lost 2 bases, with 16 bases between them. The CDR3 is 16 amino acids. CDR3 sequence (DNA): TGCGCCAGCAGCTTCGACGGGGGGATGGGGAACTATGGCTACACCTTC. This sequence encodes CASSFDGGMGNYGYTF.

This clonotype has ten or more counts. The chain links TRBV6-2 or TRBV6-3 to TRBJ2-4; D gene unclear. The CDR3 runs to 16 residues. V lost 2 bases and J lost 0, with 11 bases in between. The germline V gene encodes CDR1 MNHEY and CDR2 SVGEGT. In DNA form, the CDR3 reads TGTGCCAGCAGTTACGGCTCTTTCATAGCCAAAAACATTCAGTACTTC. This encodes CASSYGSFIAKNIQYF.

This clonotype showed up just a few times. The germline gene is not matched at one end of the junction; a read error may be the cause. This chain connects TRBV12-3 or TRBV12-4 to TRBJ1-1, with D maybe TRBD1 (6 bases). The CDR3 has 12 residues. Written as DNA, the CDR3 is TGTGCCAGCAGCACCGGACAGATCGTCGGAGAATTT. As protein: CASSTGQIVGEF.

This clonotype was recorded many times. The junction departs from the called germline gene at one end, perhaps through a read error. The chain joins TRBV2 to TRBJ1-1, with D perhaps TRBD1 (5 bases). CDR1 and CDR2 (germline): SNHLY, FYNNEI. The CDR3 is 10 amino acids. CDR3: CASAGDGQVF. The CDR3 DNA follows: TGTGCCAGCGCTGGGGACGGACAAGTCTTT.

This clonotype has at least ten counts. The CDR3 here is CASSKSGTSTRVDTQYF. The CDR3 region has the DNA TGTGCCAGCAGCAAGTCCGGGACTAGCACCCGAGTGGATACGCAGTATTTT. This chain links TRBV7-2 with TRBJ2-3, with 9 bases fitting TRBD2. The CDR3 runs 17 residues. The germline gives CDR1 SGHTA, CDR2 FQGNSA. V lost 5 bases and J lost 6; bases outside the gene matches: 15.